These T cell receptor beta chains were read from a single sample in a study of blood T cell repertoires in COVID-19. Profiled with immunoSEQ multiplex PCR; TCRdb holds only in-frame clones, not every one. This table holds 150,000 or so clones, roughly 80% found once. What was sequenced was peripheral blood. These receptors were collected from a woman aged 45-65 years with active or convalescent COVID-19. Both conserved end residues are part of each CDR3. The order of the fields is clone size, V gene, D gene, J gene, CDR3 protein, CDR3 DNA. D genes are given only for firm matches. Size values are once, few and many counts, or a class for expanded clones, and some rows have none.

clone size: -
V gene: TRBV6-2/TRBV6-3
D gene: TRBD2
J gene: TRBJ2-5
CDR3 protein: CASSLGTSGGIGETQYF
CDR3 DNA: TGTGCCAGCAGCCTAGGGACTAGCGGGGGGATAGGGGAGACCCAGTACTTC

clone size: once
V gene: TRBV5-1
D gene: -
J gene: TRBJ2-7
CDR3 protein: CASSLYGQGLTYEQYF
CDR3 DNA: TGCGCCAGCAGCTTGTATGGGCAGGGATTAACGTACGAGCAGTACTTC

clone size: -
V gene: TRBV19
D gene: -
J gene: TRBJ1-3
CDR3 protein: CASHLRGSGNTIYF
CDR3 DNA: TGTGCCAGCCACCTCAGGGGATCTGGAAACACCATATATTTT

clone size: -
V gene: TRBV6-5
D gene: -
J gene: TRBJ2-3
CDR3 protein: CASTMTGSTDTQYF
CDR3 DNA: TGTGCCAGCACCATGACAGGTAGCACAGATACGCAGTATTTT

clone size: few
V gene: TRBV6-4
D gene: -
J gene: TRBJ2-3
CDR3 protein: CASSDLHGGVDTQYF
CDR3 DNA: TGTGCCAGCAGTGACTTACACGGAGGGGTAGATACGCAGTATTTT

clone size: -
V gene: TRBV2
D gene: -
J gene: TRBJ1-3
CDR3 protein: CASSVGTNSGNTIYF
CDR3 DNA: TGTGCCAGCAGTGTAGGGACAAACTCTGGAAACACCATATATTTT

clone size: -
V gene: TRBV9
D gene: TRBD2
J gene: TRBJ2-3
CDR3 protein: CASSKVSGGPDTQYF
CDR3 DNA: TGTGCCAGCAGTAAGGTTAGCGGGGGGCCAGATACGCAGTATTTT

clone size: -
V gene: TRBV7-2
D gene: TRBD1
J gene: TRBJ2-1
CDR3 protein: CASSLASTGAYNEQFF
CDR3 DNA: TGTGCCAGCAGCTTAGCGTCGACAGGGGCATACAATGAGCAGTTCTTC

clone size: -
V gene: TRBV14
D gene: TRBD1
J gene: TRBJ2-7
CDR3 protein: CASSQDPWTGGQYF
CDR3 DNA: TGTGCCAGCAGCCAAGATCCTTGGACAGGAGGGCAGTACTTC

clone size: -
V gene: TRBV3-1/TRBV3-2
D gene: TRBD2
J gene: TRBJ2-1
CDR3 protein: CASSSGTRWGNEQFF
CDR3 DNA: TGTGCCAGCAGCTCCGGGACTAGGTGGGGGAATGAGCAGTTCTTC

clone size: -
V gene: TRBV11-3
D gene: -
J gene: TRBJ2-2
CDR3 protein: CASSPGPWVVNTGELFF
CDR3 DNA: TGTGCCAGCAGCCCGGGTCCTTGGGTAGTGAACACCGGGGAGCTGTTTTTT

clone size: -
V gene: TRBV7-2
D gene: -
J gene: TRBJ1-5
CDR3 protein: CASSTGLQPQHF
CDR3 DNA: TGTGCCAGCAGCACGGGACTCCAGCCCCAGCATTTT

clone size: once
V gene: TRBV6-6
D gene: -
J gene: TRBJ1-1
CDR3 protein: CASSGPEANTEAFF
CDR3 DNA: TGTGCCAGCAGTGGCCCCGAGGCGAACACTGAAGCTTTCTTT

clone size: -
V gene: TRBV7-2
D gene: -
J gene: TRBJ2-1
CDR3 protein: CASSLGGIGAYNEQFF
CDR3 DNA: TGTGCCAGCAGCTTAGGAGGTATAGGGGCCTACAATGAGCAGTTCTTC

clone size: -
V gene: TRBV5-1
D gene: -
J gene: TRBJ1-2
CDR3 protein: CASRVGLNYGYTF
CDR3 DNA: TGCGCCAGCAGAGTGGGCCTTAACTATGGCTACACCTTC

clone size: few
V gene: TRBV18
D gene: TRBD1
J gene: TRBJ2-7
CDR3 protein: CASSPTGDEQYF
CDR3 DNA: TGTGCCAGCTCACCGACAGGGGACGAGCAGTACTTC

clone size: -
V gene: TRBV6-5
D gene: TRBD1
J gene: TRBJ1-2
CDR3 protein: CASSYGWQGGYGYTF
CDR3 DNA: TGTGCCAGCAGTTACGGATGGCAGGGGGGCTATGGCTACACCTTC

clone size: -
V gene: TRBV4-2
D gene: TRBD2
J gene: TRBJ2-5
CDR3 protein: CASSQVTAGVRETQYF
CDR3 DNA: TGTGCCAGCAGCCAAGTCACAGCGGGAGTTCGAGAGACCCAGTACTTC

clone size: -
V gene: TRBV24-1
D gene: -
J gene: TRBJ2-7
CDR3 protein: CATSDPAGEFYEQYF
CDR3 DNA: TGTGCCACCAGTGACCCCGCAGGGGAGTTCTACGAGCAGTACTTC

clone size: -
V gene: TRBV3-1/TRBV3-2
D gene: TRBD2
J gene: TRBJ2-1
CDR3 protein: CASSQETTRGSGNEQFF
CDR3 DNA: TGTGCCAGCAGCCAAGAGACGACCCGCGGGAGTGGGAATGAGCAGTTCTTC

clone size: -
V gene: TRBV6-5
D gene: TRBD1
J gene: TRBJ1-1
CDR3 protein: CASRDQDRGNTEAFF
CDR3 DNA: TGTGCCAGCAGGGACCAGGACAGGGGGAACACTGAAGCTTTCTTT

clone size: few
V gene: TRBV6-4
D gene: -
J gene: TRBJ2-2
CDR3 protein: CASSAQGPANTGELFF
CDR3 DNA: TGTGCCAGCAGTGCCCAGGGCCCAGCGAACACCGGGGAGCTGTTTTTT

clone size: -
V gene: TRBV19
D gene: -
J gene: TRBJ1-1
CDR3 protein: CASSLADREGTEAFF
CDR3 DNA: TGTGCCAGTAGTCTGGCGGATAGGGAGGGTACTGAAGCTTTCTTT

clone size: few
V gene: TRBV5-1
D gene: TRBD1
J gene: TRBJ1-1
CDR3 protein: CASSLGQGYEAFF
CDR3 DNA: TGCGCCAGCAGTCTTGGACAGGGTTATGAAGCTTTCTTT

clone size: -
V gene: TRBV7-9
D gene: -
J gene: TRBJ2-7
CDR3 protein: CASSLGGEEYEQYF
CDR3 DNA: TGTGCCAGCAGCTTAGGCGGAGAGGAGTACGAGCAGTACTTC

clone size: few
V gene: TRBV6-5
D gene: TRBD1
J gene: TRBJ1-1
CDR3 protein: CASSPPGQFLGAFF
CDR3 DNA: TGTGCCAGCAGTCCTCCGGGACAGTTCCTCGGGGCTTTCTTT

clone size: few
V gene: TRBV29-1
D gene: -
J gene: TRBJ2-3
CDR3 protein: CSVTPRVGTDTQYF
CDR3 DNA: TGCAGCGTTACACCCAGGGTGGGCACAGATACGCAGTATTTT

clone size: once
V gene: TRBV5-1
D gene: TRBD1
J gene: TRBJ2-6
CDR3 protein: CASSLRGQATWAAGANVLTF
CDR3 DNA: TGCGCCAGCAGCTTGCGGGGACAGGCCACGTGGGCGGCTGGGGCCAACGTCCTGACTTTC

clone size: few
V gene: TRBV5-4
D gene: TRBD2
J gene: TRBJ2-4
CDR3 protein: CASSPGTSGGQKTIQYF
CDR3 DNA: TGTGCCAGCAGCCCCGGGACTAGCGGGGGCCAGAAAACCATTCAGTACTTC

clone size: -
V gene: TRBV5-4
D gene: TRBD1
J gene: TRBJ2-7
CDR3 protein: CASSRQGAEEQYF
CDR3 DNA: TGTGCCAGCAGCCGACAGGGGGCGGAAGAGCAGTACTTC

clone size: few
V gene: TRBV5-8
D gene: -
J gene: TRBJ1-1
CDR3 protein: CASSLGTTGDTEAFF
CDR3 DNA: TGTGCCAGCAGCTTGGGTACCACGGGGGACACTGAAGCTTTCTTT

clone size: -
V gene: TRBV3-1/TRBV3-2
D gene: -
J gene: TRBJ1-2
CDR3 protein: CASSRGSFNYGYTF
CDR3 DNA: TGTGCCAGCAGCCGAGGCAGCTTTAACTATGGCTACACCTTC

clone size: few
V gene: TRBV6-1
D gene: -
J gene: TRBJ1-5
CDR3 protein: CASREGAGGNQPQHF
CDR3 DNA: TGTGCCAGCAGGGAAGGGGCAGGGGGCAATCAGCCCCAGCATTTT

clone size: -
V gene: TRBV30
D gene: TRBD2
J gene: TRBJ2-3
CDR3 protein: CAWSRGGLGDTQYF
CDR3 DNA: TGTGCCTGGAGTCGGGGGGGCTTAGGAGATACGCAGTATTTT

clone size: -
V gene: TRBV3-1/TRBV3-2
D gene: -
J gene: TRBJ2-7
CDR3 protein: CASSQTGEAYEQYF
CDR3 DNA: TGTGCCAGCAGCCAAACAGGGGAGGCCTACGAGCAGTACTTC

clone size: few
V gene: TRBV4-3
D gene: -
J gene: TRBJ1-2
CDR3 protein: CASSQDRGRTYGYTF
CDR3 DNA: TGCGCCAGCAGCCAAGACAGGGGTCGAACATACGGCTACACCTTC

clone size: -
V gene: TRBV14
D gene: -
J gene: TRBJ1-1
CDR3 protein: CASSQAFQGAEAFF
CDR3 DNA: TGTGCCAGCAGCCAAGCTTTTCAGGGCGCTGAAGCTTTCTTT

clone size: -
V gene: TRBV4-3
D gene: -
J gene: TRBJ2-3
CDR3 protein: CASSQVLGGQDTQYF
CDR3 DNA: TGCGCCAGCAGCCAGGTCCTGGGGGGGCAGGATACGCAGTATTTT

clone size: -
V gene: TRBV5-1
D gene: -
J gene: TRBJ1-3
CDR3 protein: CASSLVVGGDFSGNTIYF
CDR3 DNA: TGCGCCAGCAGCTTGGTGGTTGGGGGCGACTTCTCTGGAAACACCATATATTTT

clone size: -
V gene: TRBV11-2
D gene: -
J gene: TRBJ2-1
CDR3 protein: CASSLNPSSYNEQFF
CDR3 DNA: TGTGCCAGCAGCTTAAACCCCAGCTCCTACAATGAGCAGTTCTTC

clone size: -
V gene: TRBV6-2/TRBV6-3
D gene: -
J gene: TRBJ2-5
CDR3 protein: CASSWPPRETQYF
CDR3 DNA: TGTGCCAGCAGTTGGCCGCCGAGGGAGACCCAGTACTTC

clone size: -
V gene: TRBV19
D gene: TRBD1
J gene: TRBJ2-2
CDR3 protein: CASSIRRRDRGYASRVTGELFF
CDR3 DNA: TGTGCCAGTAGTATAAGGCGACGGGACAGGGGGTACGCCTCCCGAGTCACCGGGGAGCTGTTTTTT

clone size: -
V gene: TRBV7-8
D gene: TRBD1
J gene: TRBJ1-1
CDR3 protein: CASSRDRVGTEAFF
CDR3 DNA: TGTGCCAGCAGTCGGGACAGGGTCGGCACTGAAGCTTTCTTT

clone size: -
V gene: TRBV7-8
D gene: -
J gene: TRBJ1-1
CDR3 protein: CASSLYSAGNLNTEAFF
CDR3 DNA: TGTGCCAGCAGCTTATATTCGGCAGGGAATCTGAACACTGAAGCTTTCTTT

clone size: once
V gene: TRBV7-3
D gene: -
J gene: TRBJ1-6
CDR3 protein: CASSSRTEGSPLHF
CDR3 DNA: TGTGCCAGCAGCTCCCGGACAGAGGGGTCACCCCTCCACTTT

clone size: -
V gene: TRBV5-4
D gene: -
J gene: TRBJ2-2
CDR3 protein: CASSPGGLLSAGELFF
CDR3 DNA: TGTGCCAGCAGCCCGGGGGGCCTACTAAGCGCCGGGGAGCTGTTTTTT

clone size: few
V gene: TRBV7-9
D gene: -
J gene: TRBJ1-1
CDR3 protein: CASSPAGAITEAFF
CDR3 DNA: TGTGCCAGCAGCCCCGCAGGGGCAATCACTGAAGCTTTCTTT